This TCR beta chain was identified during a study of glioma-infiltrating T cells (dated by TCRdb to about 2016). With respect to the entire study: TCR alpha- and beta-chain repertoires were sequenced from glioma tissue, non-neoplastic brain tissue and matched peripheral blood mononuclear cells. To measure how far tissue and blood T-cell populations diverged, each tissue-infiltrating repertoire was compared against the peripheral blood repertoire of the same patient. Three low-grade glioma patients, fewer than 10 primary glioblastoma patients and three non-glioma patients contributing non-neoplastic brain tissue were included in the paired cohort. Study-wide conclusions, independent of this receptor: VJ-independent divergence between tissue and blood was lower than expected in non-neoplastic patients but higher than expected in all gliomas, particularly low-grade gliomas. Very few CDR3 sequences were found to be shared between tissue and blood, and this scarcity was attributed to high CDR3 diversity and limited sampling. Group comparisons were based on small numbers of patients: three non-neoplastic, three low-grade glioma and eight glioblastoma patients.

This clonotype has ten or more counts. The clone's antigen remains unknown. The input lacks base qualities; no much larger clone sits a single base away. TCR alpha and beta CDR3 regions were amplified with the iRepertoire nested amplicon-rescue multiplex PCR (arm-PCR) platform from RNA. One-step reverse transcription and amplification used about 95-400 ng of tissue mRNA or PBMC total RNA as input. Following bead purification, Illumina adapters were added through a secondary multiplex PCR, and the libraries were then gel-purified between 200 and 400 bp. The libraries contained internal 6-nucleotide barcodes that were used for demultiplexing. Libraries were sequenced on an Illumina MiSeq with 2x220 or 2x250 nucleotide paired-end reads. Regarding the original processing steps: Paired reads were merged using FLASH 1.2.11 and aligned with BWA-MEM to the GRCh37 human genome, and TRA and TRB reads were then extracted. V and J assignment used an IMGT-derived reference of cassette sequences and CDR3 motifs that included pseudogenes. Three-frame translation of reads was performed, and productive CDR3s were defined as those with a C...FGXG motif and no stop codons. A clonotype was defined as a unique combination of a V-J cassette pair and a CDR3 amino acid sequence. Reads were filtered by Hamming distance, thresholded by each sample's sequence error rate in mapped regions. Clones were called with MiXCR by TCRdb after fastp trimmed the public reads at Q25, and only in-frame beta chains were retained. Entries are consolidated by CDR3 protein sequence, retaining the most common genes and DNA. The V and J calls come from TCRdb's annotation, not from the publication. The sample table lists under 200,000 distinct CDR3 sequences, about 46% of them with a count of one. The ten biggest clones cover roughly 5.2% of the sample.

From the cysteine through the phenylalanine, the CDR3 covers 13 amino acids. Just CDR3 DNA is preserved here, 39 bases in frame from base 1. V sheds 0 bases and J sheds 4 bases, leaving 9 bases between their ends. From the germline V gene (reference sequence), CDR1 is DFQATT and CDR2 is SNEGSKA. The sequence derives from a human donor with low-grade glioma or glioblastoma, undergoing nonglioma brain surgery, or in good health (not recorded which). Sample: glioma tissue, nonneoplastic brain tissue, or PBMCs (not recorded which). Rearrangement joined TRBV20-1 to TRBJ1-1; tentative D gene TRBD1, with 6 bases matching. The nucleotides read TGCAGTGCTAGAGATCCCAGGGGCACTGAAGCTTTCTTT. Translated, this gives CSARDPRGTEAFF.